These T cell receptor beta chains were read from a single sample in a study of technical replicates of blood from several donors. The table came from immunoSEQ multiplex PCR; TCRdb's copy has only in-frame clones and leaves some out. Of over 60,000 clones in the sample, roughly 89% were seen once. The sample comprised PBMCs. The source of these receptors is a human donor in good health. Some clones in this sample may be carry-over from other donors' samples. Each CDR3 is given with its conserved first and last residue. The D gene is left open where the match is weak. Clone size, where shown, is once, few, many, or a class for clones that have expanded.

CATSRAGGARTGELFF TGTGCCACCAGCAGGGCCGGGGGGGCCCGAACCGGGGAGCTGTTTTTT TRBD2 TRBJ2-2 - TRBV15
CASSSTSGGPYEQYF TGTGCCAGCAGCTCGACTAGCGGAGGCCCCTACGAGCAGTACTTC TRBD2 TRBJ2-7 - TRBV7-8
CASRVSGSVSNEQFF TGTGCCAGCAGGGTTAGCGGGAGCGTCTCCAATGAGCAGTTCTTC TRBD2 TRBJ2-1 - TRBV2
CASSQTPLAGVTGELFF TGTGCCAGCAGCCAGACCCCACTAGCGGGAGTGACCGGGGAGCTGTTTTTT TRBD2 TRBJ2-2 - TRBV9
CASGSIGIEQYF TGTGCCAGCGGATCAATCGGGATCGAGCAGTACTTC - TRBJ2-7 - TRBV2
CASSQGRTGQETQYF TGTGCCAGCAGCCAAGGGAGGACAGGACAAGAGACCCAGTACTTC TRBD1 TRBJ2-5 few TRBV4-2
CASTPGGGSGYGYTF TGCGCCAGCACCCCGGGAGGGGGCAGCGGCTATGGCTACACCTTC TRBD1 TRBJ1-2 once TRBV4-1
CASSYQRDSYEQYF TGTGCCAGCAGTTACCAGCGGGACTCCTACGAGCAGTACTTC TRBD2 TRBJ2-7 - TRBV6-5
CASSLVRGGPNEQFF TGTGCCAGCAGCTTGGTGCGGGGGGGCCCTAATGAGCAGTTCTTC TRBD2 TRBJ2-1 - TRBV7-9
CASSEGVGQYGYTF TGTGCCAGCAGTGAAGGTGTGGGACAGTATGGCTACACCTTC TRBD1 TRBJ1-2 - TRBV6-1
CASSPGQGRKLFF TGTGCCAGCAGCCCTGGACAGGGTCGGAAACTGTTTTTT TRBD1 TRBJ1-4 - TRBV7-2
CASSLGQHLGAFF TGTGCCAGCAGCTTGGGACAGCACTTGGGAGCTTTCTTT TRBD1 TRBJ1-1 - TRBV11-2
CASSPDSNSNQPQHF TGTGCCAGCTCACCGGACAGCAATAGCAATCAGCCCCAGCATTTT - TRBJ1-5 - TRBV18
CASSQSGGGLTDTQYF TGCGCCAGCAGCCAAAGCGGGGGGGGGCTCACAGATACGCAGTATTTT TRBD2 TRBJ2-3 - TRBV4-1
CASSIGGGADTQYF TGTGCCAGTAGTATAGGTGGGGGGGCGGATACGCAGTATTTT - TRBJ2-3 - TRBV19
CASSYDRGRGGYTF TGTGCCAGCTCGTACGACAGGGGGCGCGGCGGCTACACCTTC TRBD1 TRBJ1-2 - TRBV28
CASSPTGLAGNTIYF TGTGCCAGCAGCCCTACAGGGCTCGCTGGAAACACCATATATTTT - TRBJ1-3 - TRBV5-6
CASSQEPGGFTGELFF TGCGCCAGCAGCCAAGAACCAGGGGGATTCACCGGGGAGCTGTTTTTT TRBD1 TRBJ2-2 - TRBV4-3
CAWERTAGVEQYF TGTGCCTGGGAAAGGACAGCCGGGGTCGAGCAGTACTTC - TRBJ2-7 - TRBV30
CASSLDVDRGSDSPLHF TGCGCCAGCAGCTTGGATGTGGACAGGGGGTCGGATTCACCCCTCCACTTT TRBD1 TRBJ1-6 - TRBV5-1
CSVVWHGYTF TGCAGCGTTGTCTGGCATGGCTACACCTTC - TRBJ1-2 - TRBV29-1
CASSSYPEQGGYEQYF TGTGCCAGCAGCTCGTACCCGGAACAGGGGGGGTACGAGCAGTACTTC - TRBJ2-7 - TRBV7-2
CASSLNRDGANVLTF TGTGCCAGCAGCTTGAACAGGGATGGGGCCAACGTCCTGACTTTC - TRBJ2-6 - TRBV5-4
CASSPFQGSPYGYTF TGTGCCAGCAGCCCTTTCCAGGGTTCTCCCTATGGCTACACCTTC - TRBJ1-2 - TRBV7-2
CAIRDTSSSYNEQFF TGTGCCATCAGGGACACTTCCAGCTCCTACAATGAGCAGTTCTTC - TRBJ2-1 - TRBV10-3
CASSQDRMNTEAFF TGCGCCAGCAGCCAAGACAGAATGAACACTGAAGCTTTCTTT - TRBJ1-1 - TRBV4-1
CATRESGTDTQYF TGTGCCACTCGGGAGTCGGGGACAGATACGCAGTATTTT - TRBJ2-3 - TRBV15
CASSEGTSGETQYF TGTGCCAGCAGCGAAGGGACTAGCGGCGAGACCCAGTACTTC TRBD2 TRBJ2-5 once TRBV4-2
CASSLAGAFRGNEQYF TGCGCCAGCAGCTTGGCCGGGGCGTTCAGGGGTAACGAGCAGTACTTC - TRBJ2-7 once TRBV5-1
CASSLTVPSGNGEQFF TGTGCCAGCAGCCTCACAGTCCCTAGCGGGAACGGTGAGCAGTTCTTC TRBD2 TRBJ2-1 - TRBV7-6
CASKDRATEQYF TGTGCCAGCAAGGACAGGGCAACCGAGCAGTACTTC - TRBJ2-7 - TRBV21-1
CASSLWAQGGELFF TGTGCCAGTAGTTTGTGGGCGCAGGGCGGGGAGCTGTTTTTT - TRBJ2-2 once TRBV19
CASSSGTGGNQPQHF TGTGCCAGCAGTTCAGGGACAGGGGGCAATCAGCCCCAGCATTTT TRBD1 TRBJ1-5 - TRBV27
CASSYSGSGANVLTF TGTGCCAGCAGTTATTCCGGCTCTGGGGCCAACGTCCTGACTTTC - TRBJ2-6 - TRBV6-6
CASTPSPPLAGTDTQYF TGTGCCAGTACCCCATCTCCTCCACTAGCGGGGACAGATACGCAGTATTTT TRBD2 TRBJ2-3 - TRBV19
CASSQTGQAYNYGYTF TGCGCCAGCAGCCAAACCGGACAGGCTTATAACTATGGCTACACCTTC TRBD1 TRBJ1-2 - TRBV4-3
CASSVAPGRERTDTQYF TGTGCCAGCAGCGTAGCCCCCGGACGGGAGCGCACAGATACGCAGTATTTT - TRBJ2-3 - TRBV9